A selection of T cell receptor beta chains follows, all from one sample in a study of tumor-infiltrating lymphocytes in oesophageal squamous cell carcinoma. TCRdb re-called the PCR reads through MiXCR, storing one row per CDR3 protein. Seen here are about 13,000 distinct CDR3 sequences, 51% observed once, and the top ten hold 12%. Sequencing was performed on blood. These receptor sequences come from a female donor with esophageal squamous cell carcinoma. Both conserved end residues are part of each CDR3. A D gene is named only where the DNA matches it firmly. Clone size is stated in some rows and not others, as once, few, many or a class when expanded.

v_gene	abundance	d_gene	j_gene	CDR3aa	CDR3nt
TRBV28	medium-sized	NA	TRBJ1-1	CASSRTLNTEAFF	TGTGCCAGCAGTCGTACCTTGAACACTGAAGCTTTCTTT
TRBV7-8	few	TRBD2	TRBJ2-3	CASSLLARVGRVADTQYF	TGTGCCAGCAGCCTCCTAGCCCGGGTCGGGAGGGTTGCAGATACGCAGTATTTT
TRBV7-6	few	NA	TRBJ2-3	CASSLIFWDTQYF	TGTGCCAGCAGCTTAATCTTCTGGGATACGCAGTATTTT
TRBV6-1	medium-sized	TRBD1	TRBJ2-7	CASRRDSRAHSSYEQYF	TGTGCCAGCAGGAGGGACAGCCGTGCGCATTCTTCCTACGAGCAGTACTTC
TRBV12-3/TRBV12-4	few	NA	TRBJ2-4	CASSRPGGAAKNIQYF	TGTGCCAGCAGTAGACCCGGTGGAGCGGCCAAAAACATTCAGTACTTC
TRBV7-2	NA	NA	TRBJ2-6	CASSSRASSGANVLTF	TGTGCCAGCAGCTCTCGGGCTTCCTCTGGGGCCAACGTCCTGACTTTC
TRBV28	medium-sized	NA	TRBJ2-1	CASSSPPGALTWGEQFF	TGTGCCAGCAGTTCCCCACCGGGGGCGTTAACTTGGGGAGAGCAGTTCTTC
TRBV6-1	NA	NA	TRBJ2-7	CASSEASVRIYEQYF	TGTGCCAGCAGTGAAGCTAGCGTCCGGATCTACGAGCAGTACTTC
TRBV7-7	large	NA	TRBJ2-2	CASSLVTGPNTGELFF	TGTGCTAGCAGCTTAGTTACGGGTCCGAACACCGGGGAGCTGTTTTTT
TRBV6-2/TRBV6-3	NA	NA	TRBJ2-4	CASSYSKRGDIQYF	TGTGCCAGCAGTTACTCGAAAAGGGGTGACATTCAGTACTTC
TRBV10-3	few	NA	TRBJ2-3	CAISEPERTQYF	TGTGCCATCAGTGAACCGGAACGGACGCAGTATTTT
TRBV12-3/TRBV12-4	NA	NA	TRBJ1-2	CASSLSGHNYGYTF	TGTGCCAGCAGTTTATCAGGGCATAACTATGGCTACACCTTC
TRBV6-2/TRBV6-3	few	NA	TRBJ2-7	CASSYAPLHGGYEQYF	TGTGCCAGCAGTTACGCTCCCTTACATGGGGGCTACGAGCAGTACTTC
TRBV5-6	NA	NA	TRBJ2-7	CASSLGSTVWDEQYF	TGTGCCAGCAGCTTGGGGTCCACCGTTTGGGACGAGCAGTACTTC
TRBV2	NA	TRBD2	TRBJ2-1	CASSVAGLFNEQFF	TGTGCCAGCAGTGTAGCGGGGCTCTTCAATGAGCAGTTCTTC
TRBV4-1	many	NA	TRBJ2-7	CASAGVESYEQYF	TGCGCCAGTGCAGGGGTTGAGTCCTACGAGCAGTACTTC
TRBV24-1	medium-sized	TRBD2	TRBJ2-3	CATSGTSGGAAGTDTQYF	TGTGCCACCAGTGGGACTAGCGGGGGGGCCGCAGGCACAGATACGCAGTATTTT
TRBV7-2	NA	NA	TRBJ2-5	CASSFRDRQETQYF	TGTGCCAGCAGCTTCCGGGACCGCCAAGAGACCCAGTACTTC
TRBV7-6	many	TRBD2	TRBJ2-1	CASSSTSESSYNEQFF	TGTGCCAGCAGTTCCACTAGCGAAAGCTCCTACAATGAGCAGTTCTTC
TRBV7-8	NA	TRBD2	TRBJ2-1	CASRSQREGQDNEQFF	TGTGCCAGCAGGAGCCAGCGGGAGGGCCAAGACAATGAGCAGTTCTTC
TRBV30	NA	TRBD1	TRBJ2-5	CAWSGGGTGRREQYF	TGTGCCTGGAGTGGTGGTGGGACAGGGCGAAGGGAACAGTACTTC
TRBV10-3	NA	NA	TRBJ2-1	CAISEFIDLLPEQFF	TGTGCCATCAGTGAGTTTATCGACCTGTTGCCTGAGCAGTTCTTC
TRBV6-4	many	NA	TRBJ1-2	CASSRDFESYGYTF	TGTGCCAGCTCACGGGACTTCGAATCCTATGGCTACACCTTC
TRBV7-2	NA	TRBD1	TRBJ2-7	CASSNALLTGVYEQYF	TGTGCCAGCAGCAATGCACTCCTGACAGGGGTGTACGAGCAGTACTTC
TRBV3-1	NA	TRBD2	TRBJ2-5	CASSHLVRGGPEETQYF	TGTGCCAGCAGCCATCTCGTTCGGGGGGGGCCGGAAGAGACCCAGTACTTC
TRBV6-1	NA	NA	TRBJ2-7	CASKAGFHGAASYEQYF	TGTGCCAGCAAGGCAGGGTTCCACGGAGCGGCCTCCTACGAGCAGTACTTC
TRBV7-7	NA	TRBD2	TRBJ2-1	CASSPSSGNRGEQFF	TGTGCTAGCAGCCCCTCTAGCGGGAATAGGGGTGAGCAGTTCTTC
TRBV7-2	few	NA	TRBJ2-3	CASSFAGAADTQYF	TGTGCCAGCAGCTTTGCGGGGGCGGCAGATACGCAGTATTTT
TRBV7-2	NA	TRBD2	TRBJ2-1	CASSTLAGERNEQFF	TGTGCCAGCAGCACCTTAGCGGGAGAGCGCAATGAGCAGTTCTTC
TRBV7-8	NA	NA	TRBJ2-4	CASSLTGVYNEQYF	TGTGCCAGCAGCTTAACGGGAGTATACAATGAGCAGTACTTC
TRBV6-1	few	NA	TRBJ2-1	CASSYTGRGYYNEQFF	TGTGCCAGCAGTTATACAGGGCGTGGATACTACAATGAGCAGTTCTTC
TRBV6-1	NA	TRBD1	TRBJ2-1	CASSRQGREQFF	TGTGCCAGCAGTCGACAGGGCAGGGAGCAGTTCTTC
TRBV2	many	NA	TRBJ1-1	CASSEVLARGTEAFF	TGTGCCAGCAGTGAAGTCCTTGCCAGGGGCACTGAAGCTTTCTTT
TRBV7-9	large	NA	TRBJ1-1	CASRPDSPTSRAFF	TGTGCCAGCAGACCGGACAGTCCAACGTCTCGTGCTTTCTTT
TRBV13	few	NA	TRBJ1-4	CASSQGRDEKLFF	TGTGCCAGCAGCCAAGGACGGGATGAAAAACTGTTTTTT
TRBV7-9	medium-sized	NA	TRBJ2-5	CASSPQTAPNEQYF	TGTGCCAGCAGCCCACAGACAGCGCCGAATGAGCAGTACTTC
TRBV7-3	NA	NA	TRBJ2-7	CATRDTPYEQYF	TGTGCCACCCGGGACACCCCCTACGAGCAGTACTTC
TRBV7-2	NA	TRBD2	TRBJ2-5	CASSLDSGSAETQYF	TGTGCCAGCAGCTTGGATAGCGGGAGTGCTGAGACCCAGTACTTC
TRBV7-3	NA	TRBD1	TRBJ1-2	CASSLAWTGEDGYTF	TGTGCCAGCAGCTTAGCTTGGACAGGGGAAGATGGCTACACCTTC
TRBV24-1	many	NA	TRBJ2-7	CATSDFRGDGPREQYF	TGTGCCACCAGTGATTTCAGGGGGGACGGCCCTCGGGAGCAGTACTTC
TRBV10-1	many	NA	TRBJ1-2	CASSETEGSHHGYTF	TGCGCCAGCAGTGAGACAGAGGGGTCACACCATGGCTACACCTTC
TRBV5-1	NA	NA	TRBJ2-3	CASSLEVGGGPDTQYF	TGCGCCAGCAGCTTGGAGGTAGGGGGTGGCCCAGATACGCAGTATTTT
TRBV19	NA	NA	TRBJ1-3	CASSMEAGRGNTIYF	TGTGCCAGTAGTATGGAGGCCGGTCGTGGAAACACCATATATTTT